This T cell receptor (beta chain) was captured in a study of T-cell memory formation after mild COVID-19 (dated by TCRdb to the early 2020s). In terms of the full investigation: Most TCR sequence clusters were specific to one of the two donors. In a couple of donors, T-cell clones that expanded and contracted after mild COVID-19 were tracked by sequencing TCRalpha and TCRbeta repertoires over time. Two young, previously healthy adult volunteers, one female and one male, were included in the cohort. Results the study describes overall, beyond this receptor: SARS-CoV-2 specificity was not confirmed for the second-wave clones peaking on day 37. Only two mild cases were covered in the study, and larger cohorts including severe cases with pre-infection samples were considered necessary. Some responding clones were detected in pre-infection memory, which suggested that pre-existing cross-reactive memory T cells had joined the SARS-CoV-2 response. Clones contracting from day 15 to 85 had balanced CD4/CD8 phenotypes, while a second wave expanding from day 15 to 37 was biased towards CD4+. Contracting CD4+ clones were found mainly in CM and EM memory subsets, while CD8+ clones were enriched in EMRA.

Concerning this clonotype: Its binding antigen is unknown. Nothing much larger sits one base from this clone, and base qualities are not available.

Instrument used: Illumina NovaSeq 6000. cDNA libraries for TCRalpha and TCRbeta were prepared by 5'RACE using constant-segment primers, with sample barcodes and unique molecular identifiers added. RNA was extracted from every sample with Trizol reagent. Library amplification was performed in two PCR steps, and a second sample barcode and Illumina TruSeq adapters were introduced in the second step. Libraries were sequenced on an Illumina NovaSeq with 2 x 150 bp paired-end reads. In the original analysis: Demultiplexing of reads and collapsing into UMI-guided consensus sequences were performed with migec v1.2.7. Using mixcr v2.1.11, UMI consensuses were aligned to TRA and TRB V and J templates and then assembled into clonotypes. Clonotypes were classified as expanded or contracted when called significant by both edgeR and NoisET, with noise models trained on biological replicates. For edgeR calls, the thresholds were a false discovery rate-adjusted p below 0.01 and a log2 fold-change of 1. PCA with hierarchical clustering of max-normalized trajectories of the 1000 most abundant clonotypes was used as exploratory dynamics analysis. The CD4 or CD8 phenotype of responding clones was assigned using the separately sequenced CD4+ and CD8+ repertoires. TCRdb reran the public reads through fastp at Q25 and MiXCR, keeping productive beta chains. CDR3 protein duplicates are merged, each entry listing the most common genes and DNA. These V and J calls originate from TCRdb's pipeline instead of the authors' own analysis. A total of roughly 450,000 distinct CDR3 sequences appear in this sample, over 15% of them only once. The ten largest clones represent more than 9% of the sample.

Ends trimmed: V by 1 base, J by 6 bases; bases unmatched to a gene: 7. The CDR3 contains 15 residues, cysteine and phenylalanine counted. The kept DNA is CDR3 alone, 45 bases in frame from the first base. The CDR1 and CDR2 encoded by the germline V gene are SGHTA and FQGTGA. Ficoll-Paque density gradient centrifugation was used to isolate PBMCs. The V and J segments used are TRBV7-3 and TRBJ2-3; 7 central nucleotides agree with TRBD2. The sequence was obtained from an adult woman who had mild COVID-19 (a few samples of this study predate the infection). The sample titles of this study are shuffled in the database, so cell type and time point are left out; the donor was told from shared clones. Material for sequencing was PBMCs or a T cell subset sorted from them (not recorded which). The CDR3 reads as follows: CASSLNSAGGDTQYF. The DNA sequence is given as TGTGCCAGCAGCTTAAATTCCGCCGGGGGGGATACGCAGTATTTT.